A single sample is the source of the 31 T cell receptor beta chains below, sequenced in a study of T cell changes during pregnancy in multiple sclerosis. The method was immunoSEQ multiplex PCR; TCRdb's version includes in-frame clones alone and lacks a portion of them. This table has approximately 44,000 clones, about 90% appearing once. This material consisted of CD4+ T cells from peripheral blood mononuclear cells, taken before pregnancy. These receptors were obtained from a female donor with multiple sclerosis, enrolled in a pregnancy study.

This clone has only a few counts. The rearrangement uses TRBV4-2 and TRBJ2-1; TRBD2 matches 12 bases. CDR1 LGHNA and CDR2 YNFKEQ come from the germline V gene. V lost 0 bases, J lost 9 bases, and 12 bases stayed unmatched. There are 18 residues in the CDR3. The CDR3 DNA follows: TGTGCCAGCAGCCAAGAAAGACTAGCGGGGGTCGTTATGGGTGAGCAGTTCTTC. Its translation is CASSQERLAGVVMGEQFF.

This sequence joins TRBV19 and TRBJ2-1; 9 bases map to TRBD1. Germline CDR1 is LNHDA and CDR2 is SQIVND (reference sequence). The CDR3 loop spans 16 amino acids. The ends lost 4 bases at V and 9 bases at J; junction bases unmatched: 13. CDR3 region: CASSKTGQGLQGEQFF. DNA of the CDR3: TGTGCCAGTAGTAAGACGGGACAGGGCTTACAAGGTGAGCAGTTCTTC.

The chain combines TRBV6-6 with TRBJ2-5, with TRBD2 matching over 7 bases. Trimming cost V 2 bases and J 3 bases; bases outside gene matches: 3. This CDR3 contains 14 residues. CDR1 and CDR2 (germline): MNHNY, SVGAGI (reference sequence). The CDR3 loop reads CASSYAGVKETQYF. DNA of the CDR3: TGTGCCAGCAGTTACGCGGGGGTCAAAGAGACCCAGTACTTC.

The chain carries TRBV19 and TRBJ2-2, with 8 bases lining up with TRBD1. The length of the CDR3 is 16 residues. Germline V lookup: CDR1 LNHDA, CDR2 SQIVND (reference sequence). J gave up 2 bases and V 3 bases, and 5 bases lay outside the gene matches. In DNA form, the CDR3 reads TGTGCCAGTAGTATTATTCAGGGGGCTAACACCGGGGAGCTGTTTTTT. Its translation is CASSIIQGANTGELFF. The full variable domain, its missing parts supplied by reference TRBV19 and TRBJ2-2, is DGGITQSPKYLFRKEGQNVTLSCEQNLNHDAMYWYRQDPGQGLRLIYYSQIVNDFQKGDIAEGYSVSREKKESFPLTVTSAQKNPTAFYLCASSIIQGANTGELFFGEGSRLTVL.

This chain uses TRBV6-4 with TRBJ2-1, with 15 bases lining up with TRBD2. This CDR3 is built from 14 residues. V lost 5 bases and J lost 11; bases outside the gene matches: 4. Germline CDR1 and CDR2: MRHNA and SNTAGT. The CDR3 spells CASSLGTSGGKQFF. CDR3 DNA: TGTGCCAGCAGTCTTGGGACTAGCGGGGGGAAGCAGTTCTTC.

For the CDR3, the DNA is TGTGCCTCGACAAGACAGGGACTCTACGAGCAGTACTTC. It translates to CASTRQGLYEQYF. The chain employs TRBV30 and TRBJ2-7, with D possibly matching TRBD1 (7 bases). Trimming left V 7 bases short and J 3 bases short, with 16 bases between. There are 13 residues in the CDR3. Germline loops: CDR1 GTSNPN, CDR2 SVGIG (reference sequence). Combining the CDR3 with reference TRBV30 and TRBJ2-7 gives the whole variable domain SQTIHQWPATLVQPVGSPLSLECTVEGTSNPNLYWYRQAAGRGLQLLFYSVGIGQISSEVPQNLSASRPQDRQFILSSKKLLLSDSGFYLCASTRQGLYEQYFGPGTRLTVT.

This clone was observed a single time. The chain is built from TRBV10-2 and TRBJ1-1; possibly TRBD1 for D (6 bases). The V end lost 3 bases, the J end lost 1 base, and 9 bases lay between the germline ends. The V gene's germline CDR1 is WSHSY and CDR2 SAAADI. The CDR3 sequence is 14 residues long. CDR3 sequence reads: CASSDRGRNTEAFF. The DNA of the CDR3 is TGCGCCAGCAGTGACAGGGGTAGGAACACTGAAGCTTTCTTT.

J is TRBJ1-2 and V is TRBV4-2, with D maybe TRBD1 (6 bases). Between the trimmed V and J ends, which lost 1 base and 3 bases, there was a span of 21 bases. Germline V CDR1 and CDR2: LGHNA, YNFKEQ. The CDR3 runs 18 residues. The DNA for the CDR3 is TGTGCCAGCAGCCAAGGGGGCGTGAAGGGGGGGCTGGACTATGGCTACACCTTC. Amino acids: CASSQGGVKGGLDYGYTF.

The rearrangement joins TRBV5-6 to TRBJ1-4, with a weak D call TRBD1 (5 bases). Per the germline V gene, CDR1 is SGHDT and CDR2 is YYEEEE. The CDR3 sequence is 15 residues long. V was shortened by 4 bases and J by 6 bases, with 16 bases between the two germline ends. The CDR3 nucleotides are TGTGCCAGCAGCCCAGCGGGGGAGTACGATGAAAAACTGTTTTTT. Protein product: CASSPAGEYDEKLFF.

This chain uses TRBV11-2 with TRBJ2-7, with D unclear. The V end lost 0 bases, the J end lost 2 bases, and 8 bases lay between the germline ends. Germline V CDR1 and CDR2: SGHAT, FQNNGV. The CDR3 has 14 amino acids. The CDR3 sequence: CASSLDGRTYEQYF. The CDR3, as DNA: TGTGCCAGCAGCTTAGATGGCAGGACCTACGAGCAGTACTTC. The full variable domain, rest sourced from reference TRBV11-2 and TRBJ2-7, is EAGVAQSPRYKIIEKRQSVAFWCNPISGHATLYWYQQILGQGPKLLIQFQNNGVVDDSQLPKDRFSAERLKGVDSTLKIQPAKLEDSAVYLCASSLDGRTYEQYFGPGTRLTVT.

This clone came up once. The chain combines TRBV5-4 with TRBJ2-3; 7 nucleotides line up with TRBD1. J lost 3 bases, V lost 7 bases, and 14 bases had no gene match. There are 16 residues in the CDR3. Germline V gene lookup returns CDR1 SGHNT and CDR2 YYREEE (reference sequence). Here the CDR3 reads CASLPYRGGRTDTQYF. CDR3 nucleotides: TGTGCCAGCCTACCCTACAGGGGTGGAAGGACAGATACGCAGTATTTT.

V is TRBV4-3 and J is TRBJ2-7, with a tentative D call TRBD1 (5 bases). The CDR3 consists of 14 residues. Germline values: CDR1 LGHNA, CDR2 YSLEER. The germline V and J ends were trimmed by 1 base and 5 bases, with 12 bases remaining between them. This CDR3 is CASSQGQGIDEQYF. CDR3 in DNA: TGCGCCAGCAGCCAAGGCCAGGGCATCGACGAGCAGTACTTC.

The chain joins TRBV15 to TRBJ2-7, with D perhaps TRBD2 (5 bases). Looked up from germline, CDR1 is LNHNV and CDR2 is YYDKDF (reference sequence). CDR3 length: 14 residues. Trimming removed 0 bases at V and 4 bases at J, with 10 bases between. The CDR3 DNA sequence: TGTGCCACCAGCAGAGAGGGCAGCGGTTACGAGCAGTACTTC. Residues: CATSREGSGYEQYF.

V is TRBV12-5 and J is TRBJ2-5; D is possibly TRBD1 (6 bases). This CDR3 is built from 13 residues. CDR1 and CDR2 (germline): LGHNT, FRNRAP. Between the trimmed V and J ends, which lost 5 bases and 7 bases, there was a span of 14 bases. CDR3: CASGQQGIGTQYF. As DNA, the CDR3 is TGTGCTAGTGGTCAACAGGGTATAGGGACCCAGTACTTC.

CDR3 residues: CASSQDTAGYTGELFF. CDR3 DNA sequence: TGCGCCAGCAGCCAAGATACGGCCGGGTACACCGGGGAGCTGTTTTTT. The J gene is TRBJ2-2, the V gene TRBV4-3; no clear D. The germline CDR1 and CDR2 sequences are LGHNA and YSLEER. The V gene lost 0 bases and the J gene lost 3 bases, with 11 bases spanning the gap. CDR3 length equals 16 residues.

The V call is TRBV6-6, the J call TRBJ1-1, with a tentative D call TRBD1 (6 bases). The V gene's germline CDR1 is MNHNY and CDR2 SVGAGI (reference sequence). The CDR3 extends over 15 amino acids. Trimming removed 4 bases at V and 1 base at J, with 13 bases between. CDR3 residues: CASSLKGVRNTEAFF. Here the CDR3 DNA reads TGTGCCAGCAGTTTAAAGGGGGTACGGAACACTGAAGCTTTCTTT.

The chain combines TRBV11-2 with TRBJ2-1; D is perhaps TRBD1 (6 bases). CDR3 length: 14 amino acids. The germline V and J ends were trimmed by 2 bases and 5 bases, with 10 bases remaining between them. In germline, CDR1 is SGHAT, CDR2 FQNNGV. CDR3 sequence (DNA): TGTGCCAGCAGCTTATCACAGGGAAACAATGAGCAGTTCTTC. The encoded protein is CASSLSQGNNEQFF. The full variable domain, rest sourced from reference TRBV11-2 and TRBJ2-1, is EAGVAQSPRYKIIEKRQSVAFWCNPISGHATLYWYQQILGQGPKLLIQFQNNGVVDDSQLPKDRFSAERLKGVDSTLKIQPAKLEDSAVYLCASSLSQGNNEQFFGPGTRLTVL.

The rearrangement links TRBV6-5 to TRBJ1-5; 7 nucleotides align to TRBD1. This CDR3 region has 15 residues. Germline V gene sequence: CDR1 MNHEY, CDR2 SVGAGI. Unmatched junction bases numbered 9, after V lost 5 bases and J lost 5 bases. CDR3 region: CASSIDRASHQPQHF. The CDR3, as DNA: TGTGCCAGCAGTATCGACAGGGCGAGCCATCAGCCCCAGCATTTT.

V gene TRBV7-2 combines with J gene TRBJ2-3; 12 positions agree with TRBD2. The CDR3 is made up of 17 amino acids. Per the germline V gene, CDR1 is SGHTA and CDR2 is FQGNSA. V lost 1 base, J lost 3 bases, and 5 bases stayed unmatched. The CDR3 DNA sequence: TGTGCCAGCAGCTTAGGGCTAGCGGGGGGGCGTACAGATACGCAGTATTTT. Protein product: CASSLGLAGGRTDTQYF.

The chain has TRBV10-3 and TRBJ1-6; a possible D gene is TRBD1 (6 bases). The germline V gene has CDR1 ENHRY and CDR2 SYGVKD. With 7 bases removed from V and 1 base from J, the gap between germline ends came to 11 bases. The length of the CDR3 is 15 residues. The CDR3 reads CAITDDRSYNSPLHF. CDR3 in DNA: TGTGCCATCACCGACGACAGGTCCTATAATTCACCCCTCCACTTT.

This chain uses TRBV18 with TRBJ1-2; D call uncertain. The V end was cut by 3 bases, the J end by 1 base, with 12 bases between. CDR3 size: 15 residues. Germline V lookup: CDR1 KGHSH, CDR2 LQKENI. The DNA for the CDR3 is TGTGCCAGCTCACCGAACTTCGGGTTTAACTATGGCTACACCTTC. Translation gives CASSPNFGFNYGYTF.

The chain joins TRBV27 to TRBJ2-3, with TRBD1 identical over 7 bases. CDR3 size: 15 residues. The V and J ends lost 6 bases and 1 base, in that order; junction bases with no gene match: 7. The germline CDR1 and CDR2 sequences are MNHEY and SMNVEV (reference sequence). The CDR3 loop is CASSNTGARTDTQYF. The CDR3 bases are TGTGCCAGCAGCAACACAGGGGCTCGCACAGATACGCAGTATTTT.

The V call is TRBV11-2, the J call TRBJ2-2; TRBD2 is a possible D gene (5 bases). Trimming took off 6 bases at V and 6 bases at J, with 20 bases between the two ends. CDR1 and CDR2 (germline): SGHAT, FQNNGV. The CDR3 covers 16 residues. This CDR3 reads CASSLLVGRVAGELFF. The CDR3 nucleotides are TGTGCCAGCAGTCTGCTCGTCGGGCGGGTTGCCGGGGAGCTGTTTTTT.

This clone came up once. V usage is TRBV18 and J usage is TRBJ2-7; 10 bases are shared with TRBD1. Germline V CDR1 and CDR2: KGHSH, LQKENI. The CDR3 is 15 residues long. The J segment lost 1 base and the V segment lost 6 bases, leaving 6 bases of the junction unmatched. The CDR3 DNA is TGTGCCAGCTCGTCCGGGACAGGGGTATCCTACGAGCAGTACTTC. Amino acids: CASSSGTGVSYEQYF.

CDR3 amino acids: CASSPDTIYF. CDR3 nucleotides: TGTGCCAGCAGTCCCGACACCATATATTTT. V and J are TRBV7-3 and TRBJ1-3; no firm D call. The CDR3 consists of 10 residues. Per the germline V gene, CDR1 is SGHTA and CDR2 is FQGTGA. The V and J ends lost 6 bases and 8 bases respectively, with 5 bases between them. Based on the CDR3 plus reference TRBV7-3 and TRBJ1-3, the full variable domain is GAGVSQTPSNKVTEKGKYVELRCDPISGHTALYWYRQSLGQGPEFLIYFQGTGAADDSGLPNDRFFAVRPEGSVSTLKIQRTERGDSAVYLCASSPDTIYFGEGSWLTVV.

This clone was seen just once. The chain combines TRBV5-1 with TRBJ1-5; 8 bases fit TRBD1. V trimming: 0 bases; J trimming: 5 bases; junction bases outside the gene matches: 7. Germline V gives CDR1 SGHRS, CDR2 YFSETQ. This CDR3 has 16 residues. The CDR3 reads CASSLGRQGAHQPQHF. CDR3 sequence (DNA): TGCGCCAGCAGCTTGGGAAGGCAGGGGGCGCATCAGCCCCAGCATTTT.

This clone has just one count. The chain has TRBV6-5 and TRBJ1-2; 7 bases map to TRBD1. The CDR3 consists of 13 residues. V shed 6 bases and J 2 bases; nucleotides not matched to a gene: 3. Germline V gene sequence: CDR1 MNHEY, CDR2 SVGAGI. DNA for the CDR3: TGTGCCAGCAGCCCAGGGGGAAACTATGGCTACACCTTC. This codes for CASSPGGNYGYTF.

The chain carries TRBV7-9 and TRBJ1-4, with TRBD1 identical over 7 bases. V shed 5 bases, J shed 6 bases, and the junction held 3 bases outside the gene matches. This CDR3 has 13 amino acids. CDR1 and CDR2 from the germline V gene are SEHNR and FQNEAQ (reference sequence). The CDR3 DNA is TGTGCCAGCAGCGCAGACAGGGATGAAAAACTGTTTTTT. This gives the protein CASSADRDEKLFF.

The rearrangement joins TRBV29-1 to TRBJ2-2; 9 positions agree with TRBD2. This CDR3 is 15 amino acids long. Germline assignment: CDR1 SQVTM and CDR2 ANQGSEA. The junction had 5 bases not matched to a gene; V was cut back by 6 bases and J by 0 bases. CDR3 amino acids: CSVKAGGSNTGELFF. The DNA for the CDR3 is TGCAGCGTAAAAGCGGGGGGCTCGAACACCGGGGAGCTGTTTTTT.

This chain joins TRBV12-5 and TRBJ2-3, with 9 bases aligning to TRBD1. This CDR3 has 21 amino acids. Germline-derived CDR1 and CDR2 are LGHNT and FRNRAP. With V trimmed by 3 bases and J by 3 bases, 22 bases remained unmatched. CDR3 DNA sequence: TGTGCTAGTGGTTTTTCACCAGACGTCCCCCTCGGACAGGGGTGGACAGATACGCAGTATTTT. Its protein product is CASGFSPDVPLGQGWTDTQYF.

The chain has TRBV2 and TRBJ2-2; TRBD2 aligns across 14 bases. Germline V gene data show CDR1 as SNHLY and CDR2 as FYNNEI. This CDR3 has 19 residues. Trimming at V came to 11 bases and at J to 4 bases, leaving 18 bases not matched to a gene. The CDR3 DNA sequence: TGTGCCGCACCGCTAACCGGGACTAGCGGGGGTAAGGGCACCGGGGAGCTGTTTTTT. Residues: CAAPLTGTSGGKGTGELFF.